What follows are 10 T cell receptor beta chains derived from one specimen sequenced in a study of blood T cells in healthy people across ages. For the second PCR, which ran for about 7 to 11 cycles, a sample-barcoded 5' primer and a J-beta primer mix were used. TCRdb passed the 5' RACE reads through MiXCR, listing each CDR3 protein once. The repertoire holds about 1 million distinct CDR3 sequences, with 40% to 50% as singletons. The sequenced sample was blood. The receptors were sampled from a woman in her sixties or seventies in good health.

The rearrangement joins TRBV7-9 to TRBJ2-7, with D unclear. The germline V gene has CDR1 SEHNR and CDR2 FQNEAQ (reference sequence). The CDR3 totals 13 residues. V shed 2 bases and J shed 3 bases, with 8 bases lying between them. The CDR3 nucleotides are TGTGCCAGCAGCTTACGGACGCGCTACGAGCAGTACTTC. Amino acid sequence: CASSLRTRYEQYF.

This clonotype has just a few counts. The DNA of the CDR3 is TGTGCCAGCAGCCCATCCATCTTTGGCCTCTATGGCTACACCTTC. Its protein is CASSPSIFGLYGYTF. The chain has TRBV7-8 and TRBJ1-2; D not certain. Looked up from germline, CDR1 is SGHVS and CDR2 is FQNEAQ. The CDR3 spans 15 residues. V was shortened by 5 bases and J by 4 bases, with 17 bases between the two germline ends.

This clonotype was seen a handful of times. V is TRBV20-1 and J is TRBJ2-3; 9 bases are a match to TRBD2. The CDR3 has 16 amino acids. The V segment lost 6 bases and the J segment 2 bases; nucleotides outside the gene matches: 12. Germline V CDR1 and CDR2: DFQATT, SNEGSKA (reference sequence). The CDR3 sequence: CSAPKAGGKLTDTQYF. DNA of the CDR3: TGCAGTGCCCCTAAAGCGGGGGGAAAACTCACAGATACGCAGTATTTT.

The CDR3 DNA is TGTGCCAGCAGTTTTCCACAGCAATCTAGCAATCAGCCCCAGCATTTT. It is translated as CASSFPQQSSNQPQHF. The V call is TRBV28, the J call TRBJ1-5; no clear D gene. The CDR3 length is 16 residues. Between the trimmed V and J ends, which lost 3 bases and 0 bases, there was a span of 12 bases. Germline CDR1 reads MDHEN; CDR2 reads SYDVKM. Using reference TRBV28 and TRBJ1-5 for the parts outside the CDR3, the full variable domain is DVKVTQSSRYLVKRTGEKVFLECVQDMDHENMFWYRQDPGLGLRLIYFSYDVKMKEKGDIPEGYSVSREKKERFSLILESASTNQTSMYLCASSFPQQSSNQPQHFGDGTRLSIL.

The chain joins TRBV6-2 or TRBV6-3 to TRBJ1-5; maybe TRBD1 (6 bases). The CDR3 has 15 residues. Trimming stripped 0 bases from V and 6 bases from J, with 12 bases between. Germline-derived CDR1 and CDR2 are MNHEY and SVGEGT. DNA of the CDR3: TGTGCCAGCAGTTACTCGGCGGGGGGCAGTCAGCCCCAGCATTTT. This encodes CASSYSAGGSQPQHF.

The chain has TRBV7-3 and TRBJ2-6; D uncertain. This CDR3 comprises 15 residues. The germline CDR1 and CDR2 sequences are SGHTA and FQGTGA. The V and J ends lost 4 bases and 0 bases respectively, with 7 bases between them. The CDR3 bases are TGTGCCAGCAGCTCCCTTGGCTCTGGGGCCAACGTCCTGACTTTC. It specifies CASSSLGSGANVLTF. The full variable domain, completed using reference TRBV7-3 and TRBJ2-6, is GAGVSQTPSNKVTEKGKYVELRCDPISGHTALYWYRQSLGQGPEFLIYFQGTGAADDSGLPNDRFFAVRPEGSVSTLKIQRTERGDSAVYLCASSSLGSGANVLTFGAGSRLTVL.

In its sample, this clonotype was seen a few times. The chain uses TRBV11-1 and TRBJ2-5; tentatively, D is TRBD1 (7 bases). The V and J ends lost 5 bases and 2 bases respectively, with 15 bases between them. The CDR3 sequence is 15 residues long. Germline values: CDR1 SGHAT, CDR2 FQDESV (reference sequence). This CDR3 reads CASSGQGGIQETQYF. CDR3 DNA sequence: TGTGCCAGCAGCGGCCAGGGGGGAATTCAAGAGACCCAGTACTTC.

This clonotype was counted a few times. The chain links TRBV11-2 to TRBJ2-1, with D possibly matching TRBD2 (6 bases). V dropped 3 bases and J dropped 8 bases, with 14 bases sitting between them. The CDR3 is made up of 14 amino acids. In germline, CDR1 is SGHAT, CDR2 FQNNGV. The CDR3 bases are TGTGCCAGCAGCTTCGGGAGTTCAGACTATGAGCAGTTCTTC. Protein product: CASSFGSSDYEQFF.

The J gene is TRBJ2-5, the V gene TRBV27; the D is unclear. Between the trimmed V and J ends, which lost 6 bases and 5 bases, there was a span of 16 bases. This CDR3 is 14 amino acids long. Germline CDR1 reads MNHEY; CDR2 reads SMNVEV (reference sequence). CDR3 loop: CASSSLGMGETQYF. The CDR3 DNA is TGTGCCAGCAGCTCCCTGGGAATGGGGGAGACCCAGTACTTC.

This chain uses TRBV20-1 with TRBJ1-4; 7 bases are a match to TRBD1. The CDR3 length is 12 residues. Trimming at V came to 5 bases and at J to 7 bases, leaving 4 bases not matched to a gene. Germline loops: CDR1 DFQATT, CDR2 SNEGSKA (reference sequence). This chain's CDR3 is CSAGSGGEKLFF. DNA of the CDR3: TGCAGTGCTGGTTCAGGGGGTGAAAAACTGTTTTTT.